The rows below give T cell receptor beta chains drawn from one sample of a study of blood T cells in healthy people across ages. One entry per CDR3 protein results from TCRdb running MiXCR on the 5' RACE reads. The table has some 550,000 distinct CDR3 sequences, more than 45% seen once; the top ten hold around 24%. The source material was blood. These TCRs come from a man older than 75 in good health. The CDR3 runs from the conserved cysteine through the conserved F or W. The order of the fields is V gene, clone size, J gene, D gene, CDR3 DNA, CDR3 protein. A D gene is named only where the DNA matches it firmly. Only some rows state a clone size, as once, few, many or a class for expanded clones.

TRBV6-6,.,TRBJ2-5,.,TGTGCCAGCAGTTACGCAGGCCGCGAAGAGACCCAGTACTTC,CASSYAGREETQYF
TRBV7-2,.,TRBJ2-3,TRBD2,TGTGCCAGCAGCTACGGACTAGACACAGATACGCAGTATTTT,CASSYGLDTDTQYF
TRBV6-1,many,TRBJ2-7,.,TGTGCCAGCATTCGGGGATTTCAGGGTTTCGAGCAGTACTTC,CASIRGFQGFEQYF
TRBV7-2,.,TRBJ2-5,.,TGTGCCAGCAGCTTAGAGGGCTCGTGGGAGACCCAGTACTTC,CASSLEGSWETQYF
TRBV6-2/TRBV6-3,.,TRBJ2-3,TRBD2,TGTGCCAGCAGTTACCGGACTAGCGGGGGACGCACAGATACGCAGTATTTT,CASSYRTSGGRTDTQYF
TRBV7-8,.,TRBJ2-7,.,TGTGCCAGCAGCTTAGCTTCCGTTCGCGAGCAGTACTTC,CASSLASVREQYF
TRBV4-1,once,TRBJ2-3,TRBD2,TGCGCCAGCAGCCCCGGGGGGGGGCAAACAGATACGCAGTATTTT,CASSPGGGQTDTQYF
TRBV12-3/TRBV12-4,few,TRBJ2-7,.,TGTGCCAGCAGAAAGGCAGGCTTATACGAGCAGTACTTC,CASRKAGLYEQYF
TRBV7-9,.,TRBJ2-3,TRBD2,TGTGCCAGCAGCTCCCCGGGACGGGGGGCAGATACGCAGTATTTT,CASSSPGRGADTQYF
TRBV7-6,few,TRBJ2-5,TRBD2,TGTGCCAGCAGCTTCCGGGCTAGCGGGAAGGGAGAGACCCAGTACTTC,CASSFRASGKGETQYF
TRBV6-1,few,TRBJ2-3,.,TGTGCCAGCAGAGGGGTAGCGGGCACAGATACGCAGTATTTT,CASRGVAGTDTQYF
TRBV4-3,few,TRBJ2-1,.,TGCGCCAGCAGCCAAGATCGGGCAGCGGGTGGGGACAATGAGCAGTTCTTC,CASSQDRAAGGDNEQFF
TRBV6-1,.,TRBJ2-5,.,TGTGCCAGCACCCCAGGACTACGAGAGACCCAGTACTTC,CASTPGLRETQYF
TRBV14,.,TRBJ2-1,TRBD2,TGTGCCAGCAGCCGTTATAGCGGGGGGGCAAATGAGCAGTTCTTC,CASSRYSGGANEQFF
TRBV20-1,.,TRBJ2-3,TRBD1,TGCAGTGCTATTCGACAGGGGGATACGCAGTATTTT,CSAIRQGDTQYF
TRBV15,few,TRBJ1-2,TRBD1,TGTGCCACCAGCAGAGATAAGGGGGACAGCAACTATGGCTACACCTTC,CATSRDKGDSNYGYTF
TRBV5-1,few,TRBJ1-1,.,TGCGCCAGCAGCTTGGAGCCCGGCCCTTTTTGGGCTTTCTTT,CASSLEPGPFWAFF
TRBV20-1,few,TRBJ2-3,TRBD2,TGCAGTGCTCCGACTAGCGGGAGGCCCACAGATACGCAGTATTTT,CSAPTSGRPTDTQYF
TRBV2,.,TRBJ2-2,TRBD2,TGTGCCAGCAGTGTTAGACTAGCGGGGGCGTCCGGGGAGCTGTTTTTT,CASSVRLAGASGELFF
TRBV5-1,.,TRBJ2-7,TRBD2,TGCGCCAGCAGCTCAGCGACTAGCGGGGGCTCCTACGAGCAGTACTTC,CASSSATSGGSYEQYF
TRBV21-1,.,TRBJ1-5,.,TGTGCCAGCAGCTCGTTTGGACACCCCAATCAGCCCCAGCATTTT,CASSSFGHPNQPQHF
TRBV7-2,.,TRBJ2-7,TRBD2,TGTGCCAGCAGCTCCGGGACTAGATTTAGCAATGAGCAGTACTTC,CASSSGTRFSNEQYF
TRBV20-1,few,TRBJ1-2,TRBD1,TGCAGTGCTGCCCCCGGGACAGGAGGCTATGGCTACACCTTC,CSAAPGTGGYGYTF
TRBV27,.,TRBJ2-7,.,TGTGCCAGCAGTTCCGGGTTCGAGCAGTACTTC,CASSSGFEQYF
TRBV2,.,TRBJ2-1,TRBD2,TGTGCCAGCAGTCAACTAGCGGGGGGGTGGGATGAGCAGTTCTTC,CASSQLAGGWDEQFF
TRBV7-9,.,TRBJ2-4,.,TGTGCCAGCAGCTTACAGGAGGTGGGCATTCAGTACTTC,CASSLQEVGIQYF
TRBV28,.,TRBJ1-6,TRBD1,TGTGCCAGCAGAGCCGGGACAGGGGGTGCTCCCGTCTCACCCCTCCACTTT,CASRAGTGGAPVSPLHF
TRBV5-6,.,TRBJ2-7,.,TGTGCCAGCAGCGTTGCTGGGGGATACGAGCAGTACTTC,CASSVAGGYEQYF
TRBV5-1,.,TRBJ2-1,TRBD2,TGCGCCAGCAGCGGGGCTAGCGGAGACTACAATGAGCAGTTCTTC,CASSGASGDYNEQFF
TRBV30,.,TRBJ2-7,.,TGTGCCTGGAGTGTAAGGGCCCCGGAGCAGTACTTC,CAWSVRAPEQYF
TRBV20-1,.,TRBJ2-1,.,TGCAGGGCCGCTACCGGGGCCTCCTACAATGAGCAGTTCTTC,CRAATGASYNEQFF
TRBV29-1,.,TRBJ2-3,.,TGCAGCGTTGAGTCTGGGGGAGTGGGAGATACGCAGTATTTT,CSVESGGVGDTQYF
TRBV6-5,.,TRBJ2-7,TRBD1,TGTGCCAGCGGACCAGGGGGCATCGGCTCCTACGAGCAGTACTTC,CASGPGGIGSYEQYF
TRBV20-1,.,TRBJ2-1,.,TGCAGTGCTAGAGATCCCACACGGAGCTCCTACAATGAGCAGTTCTTC,CSARDPTRSSYNEQFF
TRBV20-1,.,TRBJ1-2,.,TGCAGTGCTAGAGCTTCACAGCCTAACTATGGCTACACCTTC,CSARASQPNYGYTF
TRBV9,once,TRBJ1-3,.,TGTGCCAGCAGCGAACGGACAGCTCCAAACACCATATATTTT,CASSERTAPNTIYF
TRBV6-5,.,TRBJ2-7,TRBD1,TGTGCCAGCAGTTACTCAGGGGACAGAATCTACGAGCAGTACTTC,CASSYSGDRIYEQYF
TRBV7-3,.,TRBJ2-1,.,TGTGCCAGCAGCTTAACTAGCGGTTGGGATGAGCAGTTCTTC,CASSLTSGWDEQFF
TRBV27,.,TRBJ1-2,.,TGTGCCAGCAGCACCGGGACACGGCTTGACTATGGCTACACCTTC,CASSTGTRLDYGYTF
TRBV5-1,few,TRBJ1-1,.,TGCGCCAGCAGCTTGGGAGGAATAATGAACACTGAAGCTTTCTTT,CASSLGGIMNTEAFF
TRBV6-6,.,TRBJ1-2,TRBD1,TGTGCCGGCAGCCCGGACAGGGGATACTATGGCTACACCTTC,CAGSPDRGYYGYTF